This TCR beta chain originates from a study of cytomegalovirus exposure and HLA in healthy donors. Study-wide results and caveats: The investigators catalogued 164 TCR beta chains as cytomegalovirus-associated.

PCR used 60 Vbeta primers and 13 Jbeta primers. Sequenced by immunoSEQ multiplex PCR; TCRdb stores in-frame clones only, minus some. The sample holds some 160,000 clones, approximately 88% seen once. The ends lost 2 bases at V and 3 bases at J; junction bases unmatched: 4. Germline CDR1 is MNHEY and CDR2 is SVGAGI. The CDR3 has 15 residues. About this clone itself: Antigen: not known.

V gene TRBV6-5 combines with J gene TRBJ2-7; 10 bases agree with TRBD1. The sample was PBMCs. The sequence came from a woman younger than 30 in good health and CMV-seronegative. The CDR3 is CASSYMDRGDYEQYF. CDR3 nucleotide sequence: TGTGCCAGCAGTTACATGGACAGGGGGGACTACGAGCAGTACTTC.